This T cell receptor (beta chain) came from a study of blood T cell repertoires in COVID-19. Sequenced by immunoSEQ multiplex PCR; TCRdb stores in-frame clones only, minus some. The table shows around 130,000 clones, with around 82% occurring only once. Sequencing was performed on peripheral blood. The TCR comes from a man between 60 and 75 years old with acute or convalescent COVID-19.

The CDR3 DNA follows: TGTGCCAGTAGATCAGGGGGCGGTCAGCCCCAGCATTTT. Translating it yields CASRSGGGQPQHF. This chain uses TRBV19 with TRBJ1-5, with 8 positions matching TRBD1. Germline-derived CDR1 and CDR2 are LNHDA and SQIVND (reference sequence). This CDR3 spans 13 amino acids. The J segment lost 6 bases and the V segment lost 6 bases, leaving 4 bases of the junction unmatched.